Reported below is one TCR beta chain. This entry is derived from a study of T cell clones after liver transplantation. Germline V CDR1 and CDR2: MDHEN, SYDVKM. J was trimmed by 5 bases and V by 7 bases; bases with no gene match: 10. The CDR3 spans 15 residues. The data were produced by immunoSEQ multiplex PCR, yet TCRdb's version contains in-frame clones alone and is incomplete. The sample yields around 60,000 clones, 70% to 80% seen once. This TCR came from a human donor who received a liver transplant. Here the sequenced sample was CD4+ T cells from blood, taken before liver transplant. The chain uses TRBV28 and TRBJ1-5; TRBD1 aligns across 8 bases. For the CDR3, the DNA is TGTGCCAGCACTCTAAGGACAGGGCGGTATCAGCCCCAGCATTTT. It is translated as CASTLRTGRYQPQHF.